This record concerns one T cell receptor (beta chain) sequence. Its matching antigen is unknown. The authors built TCR beta libraries using iRepertoire HTBI primers and Arm-PCR of CDR3 regions. Each CDR3 protein is one row after TCRdb ran MiXCR on the multiplex PCR reads. The sample yields hundreds of thousands of distinct CDR3 sequences, 25% to 30% seen once. The length of the CDR3 is 13 residues. V dropped 6 bases and J dropped 4; count of bases not matched to a gene: 7. Per germline, CDR1 SQVTM and CDR2 ANQGSEA. The data stem from a study of regulatory T cells in long-lasting Graves disease. Across the study: The criterion for persistent Graves' disease was over 5 years of antithyroid drugs with positive TSH receptor antibodies. Study outcomes and limitations: A greater number of public clonotypes (under 3,000) was shared by persistent patients than by new patients (roughly 930). Graves' patients with persistent disease showed TCR diversity lower than patients newly diagnosed.

The time point denotes: persistent/refractory GD, antithyroid drugs over 5 years with positive TRAb. The TCR library was made from RNA extracted from PBMCs. EDTA tubes collected nine milliliters of peripheral blood. The chain employs TRBV29-1 and TRBJ1-2, with 8 bases fitting TRBD1. This material consisted of peripheral blood mononuclear cells (PBMCs), taken when the disease was refractory, from a patient treated with antithyroid drugs. This sequence was found in a female donor with Graves disease. CDR3 protein: CSVTGEGAYGYTF. The CDR3 nucleotides are TGCAGCGTGACAGGGGAAGGGGCCTATGGCTACACCTTC.